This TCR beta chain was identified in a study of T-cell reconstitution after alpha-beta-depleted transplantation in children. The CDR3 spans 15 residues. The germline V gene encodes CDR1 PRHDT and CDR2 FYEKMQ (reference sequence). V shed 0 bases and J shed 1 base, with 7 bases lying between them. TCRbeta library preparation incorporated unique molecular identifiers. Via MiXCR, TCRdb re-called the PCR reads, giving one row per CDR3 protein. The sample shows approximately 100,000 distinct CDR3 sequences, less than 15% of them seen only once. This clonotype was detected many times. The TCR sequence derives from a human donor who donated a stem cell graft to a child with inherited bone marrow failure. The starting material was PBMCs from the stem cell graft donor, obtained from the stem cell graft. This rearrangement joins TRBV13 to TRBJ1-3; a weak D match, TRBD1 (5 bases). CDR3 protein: CASSLGSGSGNTIYF. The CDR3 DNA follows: TGTGCCAGCAGCTTAGGGTCAGGGTCTGGAAACACCATATATTTT.